This TCR beta chain is drawn from a study of blood T cell repertoires in COVID-19. For the study at large: Sites across the United States, Italy and Spain contributed samples from acute and convalescent COVID-19. PBMCs, B-cell-depleted T cells, or T cells were the source of the cDNA or gDNA that made up the material.

The CDR3 contains 13 residues. Germline CDR1 and CDR2: LGHNT and FRNRAP. The germline V and J ends were trimmed by 0 bases and 4 bases, with 7 bases remaining between them. Authors' processing steps: For nucleated cells, counts were estimated from reference gene primer amplification. The method was immunoSEQ multiplex PCR; TCRdb's version includes in-frame clones alone and lacks a portion of them. The D gene and trimming were derived from the DNA, and the V and J assignments and clone size from that table. The sample comprises roughly 140,000 clones, roughly four fifths of which are singletons, and about 4% rests with the top ten.

The clonotype originates from a woman over 75 with acute or convalescent COVID-19. The sample comprised peripheral blood. The genes are TRBV12-5 and TRBJ2-7, with D hard to call. CDR3 nucleotides: TGTGCTAGTGGTTTGGTGCCAGTATACGAGCAGTACTTC. Translating it yields CASGLVPVYEQYF.